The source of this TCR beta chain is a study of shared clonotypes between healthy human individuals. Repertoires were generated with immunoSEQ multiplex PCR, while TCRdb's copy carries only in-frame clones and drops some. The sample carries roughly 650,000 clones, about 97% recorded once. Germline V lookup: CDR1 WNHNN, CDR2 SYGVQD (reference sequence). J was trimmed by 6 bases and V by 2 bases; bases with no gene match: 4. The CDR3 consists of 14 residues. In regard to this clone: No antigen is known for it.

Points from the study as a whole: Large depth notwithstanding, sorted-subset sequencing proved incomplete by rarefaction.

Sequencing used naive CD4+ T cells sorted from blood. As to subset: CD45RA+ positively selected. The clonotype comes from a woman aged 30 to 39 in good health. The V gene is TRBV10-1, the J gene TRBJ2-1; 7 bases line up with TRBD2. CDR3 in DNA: TGCGCCAGCAGTGAGGAGGGAGGGCCCAATGAGCAGTTCTTC. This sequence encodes CASSEEGGPNEQFF.